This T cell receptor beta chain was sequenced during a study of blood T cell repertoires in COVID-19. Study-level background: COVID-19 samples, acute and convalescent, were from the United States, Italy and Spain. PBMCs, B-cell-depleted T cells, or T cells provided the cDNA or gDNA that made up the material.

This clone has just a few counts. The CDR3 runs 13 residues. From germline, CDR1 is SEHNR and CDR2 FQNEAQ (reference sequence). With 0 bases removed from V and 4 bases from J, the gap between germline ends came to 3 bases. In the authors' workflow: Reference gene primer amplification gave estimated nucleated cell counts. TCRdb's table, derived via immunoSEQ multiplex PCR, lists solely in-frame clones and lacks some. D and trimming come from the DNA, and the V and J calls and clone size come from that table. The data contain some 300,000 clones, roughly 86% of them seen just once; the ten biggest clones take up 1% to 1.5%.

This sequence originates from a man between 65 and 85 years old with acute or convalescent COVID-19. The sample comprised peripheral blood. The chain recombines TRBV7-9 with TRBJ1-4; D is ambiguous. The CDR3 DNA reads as TGTGCCAGCAGCTTAGCCAGTAATGAAAAACTGTTTTTT. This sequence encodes CASSLASNEKLFF.